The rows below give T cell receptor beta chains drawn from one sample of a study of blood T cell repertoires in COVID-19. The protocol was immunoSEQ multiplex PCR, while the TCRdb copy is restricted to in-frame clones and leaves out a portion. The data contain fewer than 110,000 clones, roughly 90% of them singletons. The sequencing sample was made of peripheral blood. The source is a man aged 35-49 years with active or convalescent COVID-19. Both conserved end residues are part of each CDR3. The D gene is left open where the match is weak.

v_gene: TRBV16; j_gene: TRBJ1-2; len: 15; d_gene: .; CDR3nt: TGTGCCAGCAGCCAATCGAACATTCTGCAGGATGGCTACACCTTC; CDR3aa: CASSQSNILQDGYTF
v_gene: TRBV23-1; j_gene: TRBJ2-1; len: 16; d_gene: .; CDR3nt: TGCGCCAGCAGTCACCCCCCGGGACACCCATACAATGAGCAGTTCTTC; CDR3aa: CASSHPPGHPYNEQFF
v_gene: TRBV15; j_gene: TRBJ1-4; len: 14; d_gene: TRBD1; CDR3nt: TGTGCCACCAGCCCGGGACAGGGAAATGAAAAACTGTTTTTT; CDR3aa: CATSPGQGNEKLFF
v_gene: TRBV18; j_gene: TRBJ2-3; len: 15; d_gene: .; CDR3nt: TGTGCCAGCTCACCTCTCCAACTGAGCACAGATACGCAGTATTTT; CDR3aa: CASSPLQLSTDTQYF
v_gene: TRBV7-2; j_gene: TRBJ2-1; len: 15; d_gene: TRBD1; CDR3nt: TGTGCCAGCACCCCCCCGGGGGACAGGGCCAATGAGCAGTTCTTC; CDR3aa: CASTPPGDRANEQFF
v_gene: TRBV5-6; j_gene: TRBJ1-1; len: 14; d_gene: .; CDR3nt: TGTGCCAGCAGCTTTCGGGGGGTGAACACTGAAGCTTTCTTT; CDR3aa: CASSFRGVNTEAFF
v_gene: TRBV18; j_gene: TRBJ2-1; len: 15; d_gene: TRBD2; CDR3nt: TGTGCCAGCTCGCCCGGGACTAGCGGGATGTATGAGCAGTTCTTC; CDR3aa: CASSPGTSGMYEQFF
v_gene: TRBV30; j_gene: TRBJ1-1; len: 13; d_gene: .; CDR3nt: TGTGCCTGCCAAGCCCGGGGGGAGACTGAAGCTTTCTTT; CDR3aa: CACQARGETEAFF
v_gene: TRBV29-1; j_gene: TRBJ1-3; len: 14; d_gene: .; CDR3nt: TGCAGCGTTCTACAGGCAAGCTCTGGAAACACCATATATTTT; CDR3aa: CSVLQASSGNTIYF
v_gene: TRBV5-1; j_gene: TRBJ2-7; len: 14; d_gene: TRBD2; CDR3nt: TGCGCCAGCAGCTTAGGCTCAGGGAGGGACGAGCAGTACTTC; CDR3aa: CASSLGSGRDEQYF
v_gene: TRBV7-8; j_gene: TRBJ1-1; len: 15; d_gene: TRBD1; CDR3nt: TGTGCCAGCAGCTTGACAGGGGCAATGGGAATGAAAGCTTTCTTT; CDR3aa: CASSLTGAMGMKAFF
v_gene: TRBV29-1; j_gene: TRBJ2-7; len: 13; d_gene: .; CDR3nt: TGCAGCGTTAGGTACGGGAGCTCCTACGAGCAGTACTTC; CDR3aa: CSVRYGSSYEQYF
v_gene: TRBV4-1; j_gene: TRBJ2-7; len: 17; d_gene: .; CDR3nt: TGCGCCAGCAGCCAAGTGCTAGCGACCCGCCTTGAGGACGAGCAGTACTTC; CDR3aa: CASSQVLATRLEDEQYF
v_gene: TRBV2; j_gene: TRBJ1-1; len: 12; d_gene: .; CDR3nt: TGTGCCAGCAGAGTGCAGGGCACTGAAGCTTTCTTT; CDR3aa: CASRVQGTEAFF
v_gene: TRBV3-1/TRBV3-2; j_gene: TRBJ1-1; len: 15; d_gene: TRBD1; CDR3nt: TGTGCCAGCAGCCGAAGACAGGGACCGAACACTGAAGCTTTCTTT; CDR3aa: CASSRRQGPNTEAFF